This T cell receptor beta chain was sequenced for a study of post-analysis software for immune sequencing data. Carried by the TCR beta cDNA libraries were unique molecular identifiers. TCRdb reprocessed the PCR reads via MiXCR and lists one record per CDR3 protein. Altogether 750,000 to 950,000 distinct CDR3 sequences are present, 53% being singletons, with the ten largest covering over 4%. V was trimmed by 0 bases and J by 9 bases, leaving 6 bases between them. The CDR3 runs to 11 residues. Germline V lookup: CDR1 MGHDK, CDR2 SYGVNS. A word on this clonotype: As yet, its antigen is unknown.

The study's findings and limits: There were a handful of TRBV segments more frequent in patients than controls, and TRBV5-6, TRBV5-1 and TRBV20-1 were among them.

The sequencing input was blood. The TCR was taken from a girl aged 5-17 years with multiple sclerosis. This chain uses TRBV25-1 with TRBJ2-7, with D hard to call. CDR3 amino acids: CASSEYIVQYF. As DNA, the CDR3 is TGTGCCAGCAGTGAATATATTGTGCAGTACTTC.